This T cell receptor beta chain appears in the sequencing data of a study of siplizumab effects on memory and regulatory T cells. The protocol was immunoSEQ multiplex PCR, while the TCRdb copy is restricted to in-frame clones and leaves out a portion. Here the sample spans 100,000 or so clones, 94% being singletons. Trimming took off 4 bases at V and 5 bases at J, with 11 bases between the two ends. Looked up from germline, CDR1 is SGHTA and CDR2 is FQGTGA. The CDR3 runs to 13 residues. Points on this clone: The same CDR3 is also encoded by other DNA sequences in this sample.

Sequenced: Tregs sorted from blood. The receptor was derived from a human donor in good health. The chain has TRBV7-3 and TRBJ1-1; D is ambiguous. The CDR3 coding sequence is TGTGCCAGCAGCTCCGGGCGGACGACTGAAGCTTTCTTT. This gives the protein CASSSGRTTEAFF.